This T cell receptor (beta chain) was captured in a study of PD-1 blockade in classical Hodgkin lymphoma. Study outcomes and limitations: When set against healthy donors, newly diagnosed patients were reported to show lower baseline TCR diversity. By C4D1, diversity of CD4+ TCRs had risen significantly, whereas that of CD8+ TCRs had not. Repertoire difference causes, possibly disease activity or prior therapy, remain undefined.

Clones were sequenced by immunoSEQ multiplex PCR, and TCRdb holds only the in-frame ones, with some missing. The table includes approximately 21,000 clones, roughly three quarters detected once. The sample holds a few counts of this clone. Its antigen is undetermined. The CDR3 has 15 amino acids. The germline V gene encodes CDR1 SGHTA and CDR2 FQGNSA. V lost 4 bases and J lost 4, with 16 bases in between. Time point defined: cycle 4 day 1 (C4D1), after less than seven weeks of nivolumab. In every patient, relapse followed autologous stem cell transplantation, while exposure to brentuximab vedotin differed. Each best response was a complete response, a partial response or progressive disease.

The rearrangement joins TRBV7-2 to TRBJ1-2; a weak D match, TRBD1 (5 bases). The material sequenced was peripheral blood mononuclear cells (PBMCs), taken before the fourth cycle of nivolumab. The receptor's source is a human donor with classical Hodgkin lymphoma. CDR3 nucleotides: TGTGCCAGCAGCTCTCCGGACAAGGCCCTCTATGGCTACACCTTC. Amino acids: CASSSPDKALYGYTF.